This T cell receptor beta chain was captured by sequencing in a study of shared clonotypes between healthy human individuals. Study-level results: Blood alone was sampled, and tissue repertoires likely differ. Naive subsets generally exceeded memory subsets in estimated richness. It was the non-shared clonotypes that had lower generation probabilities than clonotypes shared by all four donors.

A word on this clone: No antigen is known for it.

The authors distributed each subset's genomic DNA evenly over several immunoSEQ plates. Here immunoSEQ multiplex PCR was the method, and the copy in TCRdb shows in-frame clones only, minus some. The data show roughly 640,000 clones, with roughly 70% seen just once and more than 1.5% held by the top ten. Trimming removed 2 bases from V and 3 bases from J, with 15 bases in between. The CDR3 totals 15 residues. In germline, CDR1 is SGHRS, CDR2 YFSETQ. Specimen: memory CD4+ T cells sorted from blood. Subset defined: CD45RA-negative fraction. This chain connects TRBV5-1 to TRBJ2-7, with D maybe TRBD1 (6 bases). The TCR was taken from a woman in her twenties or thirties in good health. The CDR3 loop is CASSLANREIYEQYF. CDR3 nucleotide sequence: TGCGCCAGCAGCTTAGCGAACAGGGAAATCTACGAGCAGTACTTC.